The 21 T cell receptor beta chains given below trace back to one sample, sequenced in a study of spatial heterogeneity in lung cancer. The study, taken as a whole, reports: Counts of expanded intratumoral alpha and beta TCRs tracked tumor mutation counts.

Antigens for these TCRs are unknown. Time point described: sample taken at primary tumor resection. TCRdb reprocessed the 5' RACE reads with MiXCR, giving one entry per CDR3 protein. The data show 2,500 to 3,500 distinct CDR3 sequences, 10% to 15% seen once. This specimen consisted of lung tumor tissue, obtained at surgery. These receptors all stem from a male donor with early-stage non-small cell lung cancer.

This clonotype was recorded a few times. This chain links TRBV3-1 with TRBJ2-2; D unresolved. From germline, CDR1 is LGHDT and CDR2 YNNKEL (reference sequence). CDR3 length: 14 amino acids. V lost 0 bases and J lost 5, with 7 bases in between. In DNA form, the CDR3 reads TGTGCCAGCAGCCAAGACCCTAGGACCGGGGAGCTGTTTTTT. It codes for CASSQDPRTGELFF.

This clonotype was detected many times. The chain has TRBV19 and TRBJ2-1, with D unclear. The CDR3 contains 13 residues. With 6 bases removed from V and 4 bases from J, the gap between germline ends came to 10 bases. Germline V gives CDR1 LNHDA, CDR2 SQIVND (reference sequence). The CDR3 DNA reads TGTGCCAGTAGCCTACGTGGTTACAATGAGCAGTTCTTC. Its protein is CASSLRGYNEQFF.

This clonotype was counted a few times. This CDR3 reads CASSGVKSFF. The CDR3 DNA follows: TGTGCCAGCAGCGGGGTGAAGTCCTTCTTT. The chain couples TRBV6-6 to TRBJ1-1, with D hard to call. This CDR3 comprises 10 residues. Germline V gene lookup returns CDR1 MNHNY and CDR2 SVGAGI (reference sequence). Trimming removed 6 bases from V and 14 bases from J, with 13 bases in between.

This clonotype is medium-sized by share. The chain uses TRBV7-2 and TRBJ2-1; 7 nucleotides align to TRBD1. This CDR3 comprises 15 residues. Losses at the gene ends were 1 base for V and 10 bases for J; bases not matched to a gene: 10. Germline CDR1 reads SGHTA; CDR2 reads FQGNSA. The CDR3: CASSLVRGGYEEQFF. CDR3 DNA: TGTGCCAGCAGCTTAGTAAGAGGGGGCTATGAGGAGCAGTTCTTC.

At least ten counts were recorded for this clonotype. The chain uses TRBV16 and TRBJ1-1; D call uncertain. V was trimmed by 5 bases and J by 1 base, leaving 8 bases between them. Germline CDR1 reads KGHSY; CDR2 reads FQNENV. The CDR3 runs to 13 residues. The CDR3 loop is CASSVTQNTEAFF. CDR3 sequence (DNA): TGTGCCAGCAGCGTCACTCAGAACACTGAAGCTTTCTTT.

This clonotype was counted at least ten times. This chain uses TRBV6-1 with TRBJ1-6; no reliable D call. V was shortened by 2 bases and J by 3 bases, with 2 bases between the two germline ends. Germline CDR1 and CDR2: MNHNS and SASEGT. The CDR3 covers 13 residues. CDR3 sequence reads: CASSEHYNSPLHF. Written as DNA, the CDR3 is TGTGCCAGCAGTGAACACTATAATTCACCCCTCCACTTT.

This clonotype is labeled as medium-sized. The chain combines TRBV3-1 with TRBJ1-1, with TRBD1 matching over 7 bases. Trimming took 6 bases from V and 1 from J; bases not matched to a gene: 5. Germline-derived CDR1 and CDR2 are LGHDT and YNNKEL (reference sequence). The CDR3 extends over 14 amino acids. The CDR3 DNA reads TGTGCCAGCAGACTGGGACAGTCGAACACTGAAGCTTTCTTT. Protein product: CASRLGQSNTEAFF. Based on the CDR3 plus reference TRBV3-1 and TRBJ1-1, the full variable domain is DTAVSQTPKYLVTQMGNDKSIKCEQNLGHDTMYWYKQDSKKFLKIMFSYNNKELIINETVPNRFSPKSPDKAHLNLHINSLELGDSAVYFCASRLGQSNTEAFFGQGTRLTVV.

Sample share makes this clonotype large. The DNA for the CDR3 is TGTGCCAGCAGCACCTGGACAGGGGTATACAATGAGCAGTTCTTC. Residues: CASSTWTGVYNEQFF. The rearrangement links TRBV5-4 to TRBJ2-1, with 9 bases that match TRBD1. The V and J ends lost 4 bases and 4 bases, in that order; junction bases with no gene match: 6. This CDR3 comprises 15 residues. Looked up from germline, CDR1 is SGHNT and CDR2 is YYREEE (reference sequence).

This clonotype was detected a few times. The chain has TRBV28 and TRBJ2-7; D gene uncertain. V was trimmed by 4 bases and J by 12 bases, leaving 16 bases between them. CDR1 MDHEN and CDR2 SYDVKM come from the germline V gene. CDR3 length equals 12 residues. The CDR3 spells CASSSQGRGWYF. In DNA, the CDR3 is TGTGCCAGCAGTTCCCAAGGCCGTGGGTGGTACTTC.

This clonotype was observed a single time. The chain recombines TRBV6-2 or TRBV6-3 with TRBJ2-5, with D perhaps TRBD1 (6 bases). CDR1 and CDR2 from the germline V gene are MNHEY and SVGEGT. The CDR3 runs to 14 residues. With 5 bases removed from V and 5 bases from J, the gap between germline ends came to 15 bases. The CDR3 loop is CASSQPGVGETQYF. The DNA of the CDR3 is TGTGCCAGCAGTCAACCAGGGGTAGGGGAGACCCAGTACTTC.

This clonotype is deemed medium-sized. The chain couples TRBV12-3 or TRBV12-4 to TRBJ2-2; the D call may be TRBD1 or TRBD2 (5 bases each). The germline V and J ends were trimmed by 6 bases and 7 bases, with 9 bases remaining between them. This CDR3 is built from 12 residues. CDR3 protein: CASRGDVGELFF. The DNA of the CDR3 is TGTGCCAGCAGAGGGGACGTCGGGGAGCTGTTTTTT.

This clonotype is deemed medium-sized (0.01 to 0.1%). The J gene is TRBJ2-1, the V gene TRBV5-4; TRBD2 agrees at 12 bases. With 0 bases clipped from V and 11 bases from J, the junction kept 12 bases outside the gene matches. The CDR3 covers 17 residues. Germline CDR1 and CDR2: SGHNT and YYREEE (reference sequence). CDR3 bases: TGTGCCAGCAGCTTGGAGATGCTAGCGGGGGGGCCGACCCAGCAGTTCTTC. This codes for CASSLEMLAGGPTQQFF.

The chain uses TRBV20-1 and TRBJ1-6; TRBD1 aligns across 7 bases. V was pared by 5 bases and J by 7 bases, with 8 bases of the junction left unmatched. The CDR3 spans 14 residues. CDR1 is DFQATT, CDR2 SNEGSKA, per germline (reference sequence). The CDR3 DNA reads TGCAGTGCTTGGTTCCGGGACAGAAATTCACCCCTCCACTTT. It yields the protein CSAWFRDRNSPLHF.

In this sample, this clonotype is medium-sized. The chain employs TRBV7-8 and TRBJ1-2, with D maybe TRBD1 (6 bases). V was clipped by 3 bases and J by 10 bases, with 18 bases between them. This CDR3 region has 14 residues. CDR1 SGHVS and CDR2 FQNEAQ come from the germline V gene. DNA for the CDR3: TGTGCCAGCAGCTTCCGGGGGGCGAGGGTGGTCTACACCTTC. Amino acid sequence: CASSFRGARVVYTF.

In its sample, this clonotype ranks as medium-sized. V and J are TRBV7-9 and TRBJ2-5, with 9 bases matching TRBD2. Germline V lookup: CDR1 SEHNR, CDR2 FQNEAQ (reference sequence). CDR3 size: 15 residues. Germline trimming cut 4 bases from V and 4 bases from J; bases unmatched to any gene: 7. The CDR3 protein is CASSSSGGMRETQYF. CDR3 coding DNA: TGTGCCAGCAGCTCCAGCGGGGGGATGCGAGAGACCCAGTACTTC.

This clonotype came up a few times. The chain is built from TRBV29-1 and TRBJ2-5, with D tentatively TRBD2 (6 bases). The CDR3 extends over 14 amino acids. Trimming took 2 bases from V and 4 from J, leaving 14 bases between them. Per the germline V gene, CDR1 is SQVTM and CDR2 is ANQGSEA. The CDR3 DNA sequence: TGCAGCGTTGAAACGTCTAGCGTCGGAGAGACCCAGTACTTC. Amino acid sequence: CSVETSSVGETQYF. Complete variable domain (other parts from reference TRBV29-1 and TRBJ2-5): SAVISQKPSRDICQRGTSLTIQCQVDSQVTMMFWYRQQPGQSLTLIATANQGSEATYESGFVIDKFPISRPNLTFSTLTVSNMSPEDSSIYLCSVETSSVGETQYFGPGTRLLVL.

This clonotype came up a few times. The chain is built from TRBV19 and TRBJ1-5; D not certain. Germline V gives CDR1 LNHDA, CDR2 SQIVND (reference sequence). V gave up 3 bases and J gave up 2 bases, with 11 bases separating them. This CDR3 region has 15 residues. CDR3 nucleotide sequence: TGTGCCAGTAGTATCGGATACCGGGGCAATCAGCCCCAGCATTTT. Its translation: CASSIGYRGNQPQHF. The full variable domain, with the rest looked up from reference TRBV19 and TRBJ1-5, is DGGITQSPKYLFRKEGQNVTLSCEQNLNHDAMYWYRQDPGQGLRLIYYSQIVNDFQKGDIAEGYSVSREKKESFPLTVTSAQKNPTAFYLCASSIGYRGNQPQHFGDGTRLSIL.

The chain recombines TRBV7-8 with TRBJ2-2; D assignment may be TRBD1 or TRBD2 (5 bases each). Trimming took off 2 bases at V and 7 bases at J, with 14 bases between the two ends. Per the germline V gene, CDR1 is SGHVS and CDR2 is FQNEAQ. The CDR3 covers 15 residues. The CDR3 DNA reads as TGTGCCAGCAGCTTAAGGGAGACAGTTTTCGGGGAGCTGTTTTTT. As protein: CASSLRETVFGELFF. The entire variable domain, with the rest obtained from reference TRBV7-8 and TRBJ2-2, is as follows: GAGVSQSPRYKVAKRGQDVALRCDPISGHVSLFWYQQALGQGPEFLTYFQNEAQLDKSGLPSDRFFAERPEGSVSTLKIQRTQQEDSAVYLCASSLRETVFGELFFGEGSRLTVL.

This clonotype is medium-sized. The V and J genes are TRBV5-4 and TRBJ2-1; TRBD2 matches 11 bases. The CDR3 covers 15 residues. With 7 bases clipped from V and 6 bases from J, the junction kept 9 bases outside the gene matches. Germline values: CDR1 SGHNT, CDR2 YYREEE (reference sequence). The CDR3 DNA follows: TGTGCCAGCCGACCCCTCGGACTAGCGGGCAATGAGCAGTTCTTC. Its translation is CASRPLGLAGNEQFF. Based on the CDR3 plus reference TRBV5-4 and TRBJ2-1, the full variable domain is ETGVTQSPTHLIKTRGQQVTLRCSSQSGHNTVSWYQQALGQGPQFIFQYYREEENGRGNFPPRFSGLQFPNYSSELNVNALELDDSALYLCASRPLGLAGNEQFFGPGTRLTVL.

This chain joins TRBV23-1 and TRBJ2-2; TRBD2 matches 12 bases. TRBV23-1 is flagged as an ORF with uncertain function. With V trimmed by 8 bases and J by 5 bases, 15 bases remained unmatched. The CDR3 sequence is 18 residues long. Here the CDR3 DNA reads TGCGCCAGCCCGCCAGGCGGACTAGCGGGGAGCGGTACCGGGGAGCTGTTTTTT. It specifies CASPPGGLAGSGTGELFF.

This clonotype ranks as medium-sized. The chain couples TRBV5-1 to TRBJ1-1, with D tentatively TRBD1 (5 bases). This CDR3 contains 14 residues. V shed 0 bases and J shed 4 bases, with 10 bases lying between them. CDR1 and CDR2 (germline): SGHRS, YFSETQ. The CDR3 here is CASSLAGGGTEAFF. Written as DNA, the CDR3 is TGCGCCAGCAGCTTGGCCGGCGGGGGCACTGAAGCTTTCTTT. Complete variable domain (other parts from reference TRBV5-1 and TRBJ1-1): KAGVTQTPRYLIKTRGQQVTLSCSPISGHRSVSWYQQTPGQGLQFLFEYFSETQRNKGNFPGRFSGRQFSNSRSEMNVSTLELGDSALYLCASSLAGGGTEAFFGQGTRLTVV.